This TCR beta chain was recorded in a study of cytomegalovirus exposure and HLA in healthy donors (dated by TCRdb to 2015 to 2018). Background for the entire study: According to an earlier analysis of 550 to 750 of the donors, about 179 million T cells yielded over 90 million unique TCR beta sequences and 276 Gb of sequence data. To decide whether each TCR beta V gene segment behaved as functional or pseudogenic, an earlier analysis of nearly 600 of the donors relied on high-throughput TCR beta sequencing. In the later analysis, no new phenotypic data were used to find candidate immune exposures; instead, reliance was placed on TCR beta sequences and their occurrence across donors. Among 300 to 500 genotyped donors of the cohort, an average of approximately 200,000 unique TCR beta nucleotide sequences was sequenced per donor, of which 15% to 20% were non-productive. A separate validation cohort of roughly 130 different subjects was used in addition to the roughly 640-subject first cohort. To study patterns of TCR occurrence, a later analysis re-analyzed previously published TCR beta repertoires from 550 to 800 donors and added high-resolution HLA genotyping. Typing coverage varied by locus: roughly 629-630 donors for A, B, C, DRB1 and DQB1; some 520 for DQA1; around 610 for DPA1; fewer than 480 for DPB1. Donor age, sex, ethnicity and CMV serostatus were compiled alongside the repertoire data. The study profiled the T cell repertoires of hundreds of subjects by immunosequencing and related them to cytomegalovirus serostatus. Because of strong linkage in the cohort, roughly five DR-DQ haplotypes were treated as single units for association and clustering. The study combined high-throughput TCR immunosequencing, statistical association of individual TCRs with disease status, and machine learning to predict cytomegalovirus infection status. HLA typing covered class I and class II loci at four-digit resolution. Roughly 300 gigabases of sequencing data and 70 million to 100 million unique TCR sequences were included in an early release covering roughly 700 HLA-typed donors. In a later genetic analysis, genome-wide SNP genotypes for about 65% of the 666 donors were used, and that subset was treated as a discovery cohort. Every discovery cohort repertoire had been produced on one sequencing platform. Of the 398 genotyped donors, approximately 82% fell in the genetic ancestry cluster associated with self-reported Caucasian donors. The study aimed to test whether signatures of past pathogen exposure could be identified by cataloging public T cell receptors. Here is what the overall study found, with its caveats: In both the original and validation cohorts, the classifier was reported to diagnose cytomegalovirus status with high specificity and sensitivity. In vitro tests confirmed that a few of the cytomegalovirus-associated TCR beta chains recognize cytomegalovirus antigens. An earlier analysis of approximately 590 of the donors showed that most TCR beta V segments appeared in productive rearrangements either about 87% or about 30% of the time, which broadly matched IMGT annotations. CMV serostatus was the only immune exposure information available for the cohort. Most TCR sequences were observed very rarely across donors, whereas some public TCRs were present in many individuals. In a later analysis, 16,951 TCR beta sequences were associated with specific HLA alleles at a false discovery rate of 0.05. In a later genetic analysis, a missense DCLRE1C variant was associated with V-gene and J-gene trimming of TCR beta chains, and the association was replicated in an independent cohort. A further reported finding was that TCR beta sequences accurately predicted the HLA-A and HLA-B alleles for most subjects in the first cohort. Because counts were too low, about 18 rarely observed V segments, including chromosome 9 orphons, were left out of the earlier analysis of 587 of the donors. Most CMV-associated TCR beta chains appeared to be HLA-restricted in a later analysis, and the HLA associations seemed to be driven largely by CMV exposure. Because HLA typing was missing for some donors at each locus, association tests included only the typed subset. Because the 87-base-pair reads could not distinguish some IMGT-functional V segments, including TRBV6-2 and TRBV6-3, those segments were excluded. When HLA alleles, especially DR and DQ, strongly co-occurred, attributing TCR associations to individual alleles was difficult. A total of about 180 TCR beta chains were listed by the study as associated with cytomegalovirus. The authors suggested that the approach could potentially be extended to other disease states and immunological phenotypes. A later analysis reported that several top co-occurrence clusters appeared linked to parvovirus B19, influenza, CMV and Epstein-Barr virus. Correlated functional status among segregating V segments might be attributable to linkage disequilibrium, but an unknown experimental factor could not be ruled out. In a later genetic analysis, fewer N-insertions in productive TCRs were reported among donors in an Asian-associated ancestry cluster than the roughly 640-donor mean. The cohort was sequenced for TCR beta chains only, and without alpha or paired-chain data the features that could be detected were limited. The presence/absence analyses assumed that sequencing depth was roughly uniform across donors, and that assumption may not be true. In a later analysis, TCR association rates were found to vary across HLA loci, with the most associated TCRs seen for DRB1 alleles and the fewest for HLA-C alleles. Compared with equally common non-associated chains, HLA-associated TCR beta chains in a later analysis were more clonally expanded and had lower generation probabilities. A cluster of highly shared sequence variants was judged likely to be a technical artifact of the sequencing pipeline.

Turning to this clone: Its antigen target is currently unknown. No base qualities exist here, and no much larger clone lies one base off it.

Library preparation employed the immunoSEQ multiplex PCR assay. For the multiplex PCR, a mixture combining 60 forward primers for TCR Vbeta segments and 13 reverse primers for TCR Jbeta segments was used. A multiplex PCR assay on genomic DNA amplified the CDR3 region of rearranged TCR beta genes. Amplified TCR beta libraries were sequenced as 87-base-pair reads on the Illumina HiSeq System. Regarding the original processing steps: A later analysis counted tens of millions of unique TCR beta chains across the 500 to 850 repertoires, and roughly 11 million of these chains were shared by at least two donors. To remove PCR and sequencing errors, raw reads were error-corrected and collapsed into unique sequences using a nearest-neighbor algorithm that merged closely related sequences. To assign V, D and J gene segments, CDR3 sequences were aligned to IMGT reference sequences. For a sequence to be retained, a match of at least six nucleotides to both a V gene segment and a J gene segment was required. Rearrangements were classified as productive when the CDR3 lacked stop codons and remained in frame with V and J, and all other rearrangements were classified as non-productive. CDR3 was defined by IMGT convention, running from the second conserved V-encoded cysteine to the conserved J-encoded phenylalanine. The earlier analysis of more than 450 of the donors excluded sequences that lacked an unambiguous match to a single V gene segment. In an earlier analysis of 587 of the donors, V segments were called functional above 56.7% productive rearrangements and were called segregating when the between-donor standard deviation exceeded 5%. A statistical classification framework was built to diagnose cytomegalovirus status from the catalog of TCR beta chain sequences. In a later analysis, TCR nucleotide sequences were compared against IMGT/GENE-DB human TR gene sequences so that V and J genes could be assigned. A later analysis assigned CDR3 sequences and most-parsimonious VDJ recombination scenarios with the TCRdist pipeline. In a later analysis, each TCR beta chain was defined by its CDR3 amino acid sequence together with its V-gene family, and reads without a unique V-gene family were excluded. As a way to deal with suspected cross-contamination and a sequencing artifact, a later analysis dropped nearly 600 nucleotide sequences that were highly shared and had low generation probability. In a later analysis, a clonal expansion index was calculated for each public chain from normalized within-repertoire ranks of inferred template counts. Generation probabilities in a later analysis came from a VDJ recombination model fitted to out-of-frame rearrangements, and those results were checked against IGoR. In a later analysis, TCR-TCR, TCR-HLA and TCR-CMV co-occurrence was scored with hypergeometric tests, and a repertoire-size bias correction was applied to TCR pairs. A later analysis estimated false discovery rates by permuting HLA or CMV assignments 20 times. A later analysis grouped co-occurring TCRs with DBSCAN, adding TCRdist sequence similarity when clustering within HLA-allele-positive subsets. Co-occurrence clustering excluded repertoires with fewer than 30,000 or more than 120,000 public chains, plus five with anomalous nucleotide sharing. This immuneACCESS table, as held by TCRdb, lists in-frame sequences with V and J called but not all clones. Of the missing ones, under half trace to an unresolved V gene in checked studies; the others have no known cause. The D gene and trimming were derived from the DNA, and the V and J assignments and clone size from that table. In this sample the table shows roughly 140,000 clones, 73% of which occur a single time. The ten largest clones take up under 15% of the sample.

The cohort was made up of hundreds of healthy bone marrow donors. All cohort members were sampled while nominally healthy, although unrecorded immune exposures were likely present. Of the approximately 610 cohort members, about 280 had positive CMV serostatus and roughly 330 had negative CMV serostatus, and CMV serostatus was not recorded for the donor. A peripheral blood sample was provided by each donor, and peripheral blood mononuclear cells were used for TCR beta sequencing. The Qiagen DNeasy Blood Extraction Kit was used to extract genomic DNA from the blood cell samples. V lost 3 bases and J lost 0 bases, and the count of bases not matched to a germline gene is 7. The germline V gene gives CDR1 as SQVTM and CDR2 as ANQGSEA. The CDR3 has 16 amino acids, counting the end cysteine and phenylalanine. This entry keeps only the CDR3 DNA: 48 bases, framed from base 1.

The rearrangement joined TRBV29-1 to TRBJ2-2; TRBD2 fits 7 bases in the junction. Sequencing was carried out using PBMCs. This sequence originates from a human donor in good health. The DNA sequence is TGCAGCGTTGAGCTCCGGGACTACTCGAACACCGGGGAGCTGTTTTTT. The translation is CSVELRDYSNTGELFF.